This T cell receptor beta chain emerged from a study of cytomegalovirus exposure and HLA in healthy donors. Overall study results and limits: A later analysis appeared to link common viral pathogens to several of the most significant clusters. Most CMV-associated TCR beta chains appeared HLA-restricted in a later analysis. The authors later linked a missense DCLRE1C variant to TCR beta V- and J-gene trimming.

13 Jbeta primers and 60 Vbeta primers were used for the PCR. The protocol was immunoSEQ multiplex PCR, while the TCRdb copy is restricted to in-frame clones and leaves out a portion. In total, the table holds 53,000 or so clones. Remarks on this clone: Antigen unknown.

Germline CDR1 LNHDA, CDR2 SQIVND (reference sequence). The CDR3 is made up of 12 amino acids. V dropped 2 bases and J dropped 5 bases, with 6 bases sitting between them. Healthy donors of bone marrow made up the group. The chain combines TRBV19 with TRBJ1-2; possible D gene TRBD1, 6 bases. This clonotype originated in a man between 18 and 29 years old in good health and CMV-seropositive. Sequencing was performed on PBMCs. The CDR3 spells CASSITGYGYTF. CDR3 in DNA: TGTGCCAGTAGTATAACAGGGTATGGCTACACCTTC.